Listed here are 9 T cell receptor beta chains from one sample, sequenced in a study of blood T cell repertoires in COVID-19. Sequencing used immunoSEQ multiplex PCR; TCRdb keeps in-frame clones, though not all of them. This sample yields 150,000 or so clones, of which roughly four fifths are seen a single time; just over 9% belongs to the top ten. Material for sequencing was PBMCs or T cells enriched from blood (not recorded which). Receptors originate from a man aged 45 to 65 who had recovered from COVID-19.

This rearrangement joins TRBV5-1 to TRBJ1-6; TRBD1 matches 9 bases. J gave up 11 bases and V 4 bases, and 7 bases lay outside the gene matches. This CDR3 is built from 14 residues. The germline V gene encodes CDR1 SGHRS and CDR2 YFSETQ. The CDR3 sequence is CASSPGTGFTPLHF. CDR3 DNA sequence: TGCGCCAGCAGCCCTGGGACAGGGTTTACACCCCTCCACTTT.

The chain recombines TRBV9 with TRBJ1-3, with unresolved D. Germline V gene lookup returns CDR1 SGDLS and CDR2 YYNGEE. The CDR3 spans 14 residues. The germline V and J ends were trimmed by 2 bases and 2 bases, with 8 bases remaining between them. The chain's CDR3 is CASSVRAAGNTIYF. The DNA for the CDR3 is TGTGCCAGCAGCGTGAGGGCTGCTGGAAACACCATATATTTT.

The V gene is TRBV18, the J gene TRBJ1-1; D might be TRBD1 (6 bases). The germline V and J ends were trimmed by 6 bases and 3 bases, with 17 bases remaining between them. The germline V gene encodes CDR1 KGHSH and CDR2 LQKENI. The CDR3 runs 15 residues. CDR3 DNA: TGTGCCAGCTCCCTGCAACAGGGAAAGGACACTGAAGCTTTCTTT. Translating it yields CASSLQQGKDTEAFF.

The rearrangement joins TRBV4-3 to TRBJ1-4; 7 nucleotides match TRBD1. Germline CDR1 LGHNA, CDR2 YSLEER. The CDR3 is made up of 15 amino acids. Trimming at V came to 1 base and at J to 10 bases, leaving 9 bases not matched to a gene. CDR3 amino acids: CASSQVALGGVKLFF. DNA of the CDR3: TGCGCCAGCAGCCAAGTTGCTCTAGGGGGCGTAAAACTGTTTTTT.

The rearrangement joins TRBV9 to TRBJ2-1; 7 bases fit TRBD1. This CDR3 is built from 15 residues. Trimming removed 5 bases from V and 4 bases from J; junction bases left unmatched: 9. Germline assignment: CDR1 SGDLS and CDR2 YYNGEE. This CDR3 is CASSPDPTGYNEQFF. DNA for the CDR3: TGTGCCAGCAGTCCGGACCCGACAGGGTACAATGAGCAGTTCTTC. The full variable domain, completed using reference TRBV9 and TRBJ2-1, is DSGVTQTPKHLITATGQRVTLRCSPRSGDLSVYWYQQSLDQGLQFLIQYYNGEERAKGNILERFSAQQFPDLHSELNLSSLELGDSALYFCASSPDPTGYNEQFFGPGTRLTVL.

This clone was observed once. The chain has TRBV10-1 and TRBJ1-1; D is perhaps TRBD1 (6 bases). V lost 4 bases, J lost 2 bases, and 14 bases lay in between. Germline lookup yields CDR1 WNHNN and CDR2 SYGVQD (reference sequence). This CDR3 has 15 residues. Here the CDR3 DNA reads TGCGCCAGCAGTGCGGGGGGGCGGGTAAACACTGAAGCTTTCTTT. Encoded protein: CASSAGGRVNTEAFF.

V is TRBV5-4 and J is TRBJ1-1; 10 bases map to TRBD1. The V gene's germline CDR1 is SGHNT and CDR2 YYREEE (reference sequence). J was trimmed by 4 bases and V by 0 bases; bases with no gene match: 6. The CDR3 covers 16 residues. In nucleotides, the CDR3 is TGTGCCAGCAGCTTGGGACAGGGGGCGCCGGGCACTGAAGCTTTCTTT. This gives the protein CASSLGQGAPGTEAFF.

This rearrangement joins TRBV28 to TRBJ1-5; a possible D gene is TRBD1 (5 bases). This CDR3 is built from 14 residues. Germline lookup yields CDR1 MDHEN and CDR2 SYDVKM. Trimming pared 6 bases from V and 2 bases from J, leaving 11 bases between. CDR3 nucleotides: TGTGCCAGCAGCAATGGGGGGGGCAATCAGCCCCAGCATTTT. The encoded protein is CASSNGGGNQPQHF.

This clone was seen a handful of times. The V call is TRBV9, the J call TRBJ1-1; D ambiguous. V was pared by 6 bases and J by 1 base, with 13 bases between. The germline V gene has CDR1 SGDLS and CDR2 YYNGEE. The CDR3 has 14 amino acids. Written as DNA, the CDR3 is TGTGCCAGCACCCCCGGCCGGGGGAACACTGAAGCTTTCTTT. It yields the protein CASTPGRGNTEAFF.